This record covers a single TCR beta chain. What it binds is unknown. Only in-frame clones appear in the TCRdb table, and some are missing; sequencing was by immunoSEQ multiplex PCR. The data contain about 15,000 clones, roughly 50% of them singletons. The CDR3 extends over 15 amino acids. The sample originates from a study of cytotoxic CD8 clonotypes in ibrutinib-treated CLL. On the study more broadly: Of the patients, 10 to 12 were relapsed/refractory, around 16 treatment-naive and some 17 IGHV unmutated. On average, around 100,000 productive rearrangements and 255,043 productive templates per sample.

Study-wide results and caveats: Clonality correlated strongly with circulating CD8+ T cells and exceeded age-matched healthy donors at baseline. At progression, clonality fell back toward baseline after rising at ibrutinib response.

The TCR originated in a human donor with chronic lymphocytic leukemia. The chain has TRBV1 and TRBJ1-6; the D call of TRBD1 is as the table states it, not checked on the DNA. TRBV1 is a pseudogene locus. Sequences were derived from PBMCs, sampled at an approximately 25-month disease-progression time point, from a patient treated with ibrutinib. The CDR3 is CTSSQAGTGNSPLHF. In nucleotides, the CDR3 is TGCACCAGCAGCCAAGCCGGGACAGGGAATTCACCCCTCCACTTT.